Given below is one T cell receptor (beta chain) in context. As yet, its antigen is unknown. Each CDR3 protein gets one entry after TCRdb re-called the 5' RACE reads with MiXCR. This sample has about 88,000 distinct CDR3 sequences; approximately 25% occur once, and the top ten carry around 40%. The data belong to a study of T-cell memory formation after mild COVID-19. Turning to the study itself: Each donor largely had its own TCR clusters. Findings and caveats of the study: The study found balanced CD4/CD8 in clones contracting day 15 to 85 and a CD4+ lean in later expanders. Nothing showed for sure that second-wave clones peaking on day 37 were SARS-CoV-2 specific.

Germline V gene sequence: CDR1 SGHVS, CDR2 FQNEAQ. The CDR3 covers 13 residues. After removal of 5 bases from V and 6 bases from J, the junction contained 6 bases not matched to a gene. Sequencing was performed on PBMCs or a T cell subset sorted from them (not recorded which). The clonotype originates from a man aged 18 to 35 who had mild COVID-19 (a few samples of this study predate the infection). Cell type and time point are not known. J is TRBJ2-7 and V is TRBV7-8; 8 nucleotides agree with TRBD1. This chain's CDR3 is CASSPDRAAEQYV. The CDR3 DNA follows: TGTGCCAGCAGCCCGGACAGGGCCGCCGAGCAGTACGTC.